These 2 T cell receptor beta chains originate from one sample sequenced in a study of long-term antiretroviral therapy in people with HIV. This was the immunoSEQ v3.0 assay at survey level. Measured with immunoSEQ multiplex PCR; TCRdb has only the in-frame clones, and not every one. The sample shows 24,000 or so clones, roughly 94% of them seen only once. This material consisted of unsorted PBMCs, taken 4.8 to 5 years after starting antiretroviral therapy. These receptors originate from a woman between 50 and 59 years old with HIV.

The gene calls are TRBV6-5 and TRBJ2-1; TRBD2 might be the D (5 bases). V lost 5 bases to trimming and J lost 5 bases, with 16 bases between them. There are 15 residues in the CDR3. The V gene's germline CDR1 is MNHEY and CDR2 SVGAGI. The CDR3 nucleotides are TGTGCCAGCAGTCGTGCGGGTCTCCCCCACAATGAGCAGTTCTTC. Encoded protein: CASSRAGLPHNEQFF.

The chain has TRBV28 and TRBJ2-1; D gene ambiguous. Germline V gene sequence: CDR1 MDHEN, CDR2 SYDVKM. V lost 6 bases and J 7 bases, leaving 10 bases between the germline ends. The CDR3 contains 12 residues. DNA for the CDR3: TGTGCCAGCAGCCGCCTTGGGAATGAGCAGTTCTTC. Translated: CASSRLGNEQFF.